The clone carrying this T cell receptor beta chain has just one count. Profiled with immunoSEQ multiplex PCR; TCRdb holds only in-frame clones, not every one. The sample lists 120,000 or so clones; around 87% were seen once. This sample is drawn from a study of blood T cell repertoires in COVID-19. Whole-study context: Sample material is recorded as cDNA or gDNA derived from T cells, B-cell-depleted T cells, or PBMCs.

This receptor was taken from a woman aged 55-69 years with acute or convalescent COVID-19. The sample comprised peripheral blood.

This CDR3 reads CSAAQGASYEQYF. The CDR3 nucleotides are TGCAGCGCTGCACAGGGGGCCTCCTACGAGCAGTACTTC. The chain uses TRBV29-1 and TRBJ2-7; 9 nucleotides align to TRBD1. CDR3 length equals 13 residues. Germline lookup yields CDR1 SQVTM and CDR2 ANQGSEA. The ends lost 7 bases at V and 0 bases at J; junction bases unmatched: 4.